Listed here is a single TCR beta chain. This specimen belongs to a study of blood T cell repertoires in COVID-19. Background on the study: Sample material is recorded as cDNA or gDNA derived from T cells, B-cell-depleted T cells, or PBMCs.

In the source study's methods: Amplification from reference gene primers served as the basis for estimated nucleated cell counts. Clones were read by immunoSEQ multiplex PCR, and TCRdb kept only the in-frame ones, dropping some. V and J calls and clone size are those listed in that table; D and trimming were worked out from the DNA. The sample consists of around 330,000 clones, approximately 88% of them appearing once. The sequence was obtained from a woman between 45 and 60 years old with active or convalescent COVID-19. The sequenced sample consisted of peripheral blood.

The CDR3 DNA reads TGTGCCAGCAGCTTATGGGAGGGTGCTAATTCACCCCTCCACTTT. Encoded protein: CASSLWEGANSPLHF. This chain uses TRBV7-2 with TRBJ1-6; D is unresolved. V lost 2 bases, J lost 6 bases, and 11 bases lay in between. Per the germline V gene, CDR1 is SGHTA and CDR2 is FQGNSA. The CDR3 is 15 amino acids.